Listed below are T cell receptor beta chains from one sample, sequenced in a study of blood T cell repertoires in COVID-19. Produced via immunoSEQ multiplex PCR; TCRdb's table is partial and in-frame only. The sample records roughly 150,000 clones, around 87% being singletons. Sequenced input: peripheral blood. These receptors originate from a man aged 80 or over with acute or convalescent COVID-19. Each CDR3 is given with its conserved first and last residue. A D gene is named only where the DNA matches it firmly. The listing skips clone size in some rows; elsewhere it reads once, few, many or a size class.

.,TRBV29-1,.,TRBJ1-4,TGCAGCGTTGTGCCCCTGGACAGTTATAATGAAAAACTGTTTTTT,CSVVPLDSYNEKLFF
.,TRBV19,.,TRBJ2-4,TGTGCCAGTAGTATAGTACAGGGAGATATTCAGTACTTC,CASSIVQGDIQYF
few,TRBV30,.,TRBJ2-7,TGTGCCTGGAGTGTACAGGGTAGGTACAGGGACGAGCAGTACTTC,CAWSVQGRYRDEQYF
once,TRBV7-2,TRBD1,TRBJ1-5,TGTGCCAGCAGCTTAGCGCCCCCCGACAGGGTTGGGGATCAGCCCCAGCATTTT,CASSLAPPDRVGDQPQHF
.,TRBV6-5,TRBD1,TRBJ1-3,TGTGCCAGCAAGGACAGGGTCGTCGGAAACACCATATATTTT,CASKDRVVGNTIYF
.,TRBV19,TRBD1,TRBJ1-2,TGTGCCAGTAGCATTCTTGCAGGGGGCGTTTCGGACTATGGCTACACCTTC,CASSILAGGVSDYGYTF
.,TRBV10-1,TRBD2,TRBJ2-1,TGCGCCAGCAGTGGGGGGACTAGCGGGTTCTATGAGCAGTTCTTC,CASSGGTSGFYEQFF
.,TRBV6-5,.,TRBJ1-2,TGTGCCACCAAATCAGGGGACTATGGCTACACCTTC,CATKSGDYGYTF
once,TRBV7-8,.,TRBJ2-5,TGTGCCAGCAGCTTAGCACAGGGCGGCGAGACCCAGTACTTC,CASSLAQGGETQYF
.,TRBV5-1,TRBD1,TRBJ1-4,TGCGCCAGCAGCTTGGTTCCGACAGGGGAGGCAGAAAAACTGTTTTTT,CASSLVPTGEAEKLFF
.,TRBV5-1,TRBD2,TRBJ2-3,TGCGCCAGCAGCACCGTAGCGGGGGGCCCGGCAGATACGCAGTATTTT,CASSTVAGGPADTQYF
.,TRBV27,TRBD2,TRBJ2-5,TGTGCCAGCAGTTTATCGGCTAGCGGGGGTATTGATCAAGAGACCCAGTACTTC,CASSLSASGGIDQETQYF
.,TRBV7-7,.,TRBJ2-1,TGTGCTAGCAGCTTAGGCGGGGTGCGGAATGAGCAGTTCTTC,CASSLGGVRNEQFF
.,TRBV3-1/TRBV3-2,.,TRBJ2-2,TGTGCCAGCAGTAGTAGGGGGAACACCGGGGAGCTGTTTTTT,CASSSRGNTGELFF
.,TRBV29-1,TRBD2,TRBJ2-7,TGCAGCGTAGACTCAAGAATAGCGGGAGGGATGTACGAGCAGTACTTC,CSVDSRIAGGMYEQYF
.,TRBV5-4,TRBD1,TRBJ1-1,TGTGCCAGCAGCGTACGACAGGGGGCTACAGCTTTCTTT,CASSVRQGATAFF
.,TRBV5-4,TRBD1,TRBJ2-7,TGTGCCAGCAGCTTGGTGGGACAGGACTACGAGCAGTACTTC,CASSLVGQDYEQYF
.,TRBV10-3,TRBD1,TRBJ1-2,TGTGCCATCAGTGAGGGACAGGGGGCGGATGGCTACACCTTC,CAISEGQGADGYTF
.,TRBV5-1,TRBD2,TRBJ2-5,TGCGCCAGCAGCTCGAGGCCGCCGGGGGGTACCCAGTACTTC,CASSSRPPGGTQYF
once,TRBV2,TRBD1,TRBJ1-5,TGTGCCAGCAGCAAAGGGACAGTGAGGGGCAATCAGCCCCAGCATTTT,CASSKGTVRGNQPQHF
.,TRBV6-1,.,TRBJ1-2,TGTGCCAGCAGTGACAACAGCTATGGCTACACCTTC,CASSDNSYGYTF
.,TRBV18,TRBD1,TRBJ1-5,TGTGCCAGCTCAGGGGACAGGAATCAGCCCCAGCATTTT,CASSGDRNQPQHF